The T cell receptor (beta chain) under discussion was sequenced for a study of cytomegalovirus exposure and HLA in healthy donors. Study summary: T cells numbering around 190 million yielded some 110 million unique TCR beta sequences in an earlier analysis. About 77 million unique TCRs from HLA-typed donors made up an early data release.

Study findings and constraints: Altogether, 160 or so TCR beta chains were recorded as cytomegalovirus-associated. In a later analysis, TCR beta V- and J-gene trimming was associated with a missense DCLRE1C variant.

The CDR3 length is 15 residues. V was shortened by 5 bases and J by 2 bases, with 13 bases between the two germline ends. Germline CDR1 is SGHTA and CDR2 is FQGTGA. 60 Vbeta and 13 Jbeta primers were used in PCR. Sequencing used immunoSEQ multiplex PCR; TCRdb keeps in-frame clones, though not all of them. The repertoire holds 150,000 or so clones, with about 72% as singletons. This clone has just a few counts. What it binds is not known. The clonotype comes from a human donor in good health. The sample comprised PBMCs. This sequence joins TRBV7-3 and TRBJ2-1; possible D gene TRBD1, 6 bases. This CDR3 is CASSPEGVPYNEQFF. CDR3 coding DNA: TGTGCCAGCAGCCCAGAGGGGGTGCCCTACAATGAGCAGTTCTTC.